The sequence of this T cell receptor (beta chain) was determined in a study of cytomegalovirus exposure and HLA in healthy donors. Points from the study as a whole: A few of the chains that were CMV-associated were confirmed in vitro to be specific for CMV antigens. For most TCR beta V segments, an earlier analysis put the productive rate at about 87% or about 30% of the time. The likely origin of a cluster of highly shared sequence variants was a sequencing artifact.

Points on this clone: Its antigen remains unknown.

PCR used 60 Vbeta primers and 13 Jbeta primers. This table comes from immunoSEQ multiplex PCR, and its TCRdb copy is limited to in-frame clones, with some not included. The sample has approximately 70,000 clones; the top ten hold 1.5% to 2%. The V segment lost 7 bases and the J segment 2 bases; nucleotides outside the gene matches: 15. The CDR3 contains 17 residues. In germline, CDR1 is SEHNR, CDR2 FQNEAQ (reference sequence). Sequenced input: PBMCs. The chain is built from TRBV7-9 and TRBJ1-2; 8 bases fit TRBD1. This sequence originates from a woman younger than 45 in good health and CMV-seronegative. The CDR3 nucleotides read TGTGCCAGCACCAATTCGTTTTGGACAGGGCTAAACTATGGCTACACCTTC. This translates into CASTNSFWTGLNYGYTF.